Sequencing of this T cell receptor beta chain was carried out in a study of T cell clones after liver transplantation. The overall study: Without induction therapy, subjects received standard immunosuppression until 12-24 months post-transplant. Tolerant meant at least one year fully off immunosuppression without liver enzymes above twice normal.

General study findings and limits: Graft donor-reactive T cells may have migrated into the graft rather than being deleted.

The CDR3 has 15 amino acids. V gave up 1 base and J gave up 5 bases; unmatched junction bases: 5. In germline, CDR1 is SGHTA, CDR2 FQGNSA. CD3+CD4+ and CD3+CD8+ cells were FACS-sorted from thawed unstimulated PBMCs. Comments on this clone: What it recognizes is unknown.

Sequencing was performed with immunoSEQ multiplex PCR; in TCRdb, only in-frame clones are kept and a portion is missing. The data contain 12,000 to 15,000 clones, 82% of them singletons. This specimen was CD8+ T cells from blood, taken approximately 45 months after liver transplant. The V call is TRBV7-2, the J call TRBJ2-5; 9 nucleotides agree with TRBD2. This clonotype originated in a human patient who received a liver transplant. The graft donor may account for some of the T cells. CDR3 nucleotides: TGTGCCAGCAGCTTAGGCGGGGGGGCCGGGGAGACCCAGTACTTC. It is translated as CASSLGGGAGETQYF. Combining the CDR3 with reference TRBV7-2 and TRBJ2-5 gives the whole variable domain GAGVSQSPSNKVTEKGKDVELRCDPISGHTALYWYRQSLGQGLEFLIYFQGNSAPDKSGLPSDRFSAERTGGSVSTLTIQRTQQEDSAVYLCASSLGGGAGETQYFGPGTRLLVL.